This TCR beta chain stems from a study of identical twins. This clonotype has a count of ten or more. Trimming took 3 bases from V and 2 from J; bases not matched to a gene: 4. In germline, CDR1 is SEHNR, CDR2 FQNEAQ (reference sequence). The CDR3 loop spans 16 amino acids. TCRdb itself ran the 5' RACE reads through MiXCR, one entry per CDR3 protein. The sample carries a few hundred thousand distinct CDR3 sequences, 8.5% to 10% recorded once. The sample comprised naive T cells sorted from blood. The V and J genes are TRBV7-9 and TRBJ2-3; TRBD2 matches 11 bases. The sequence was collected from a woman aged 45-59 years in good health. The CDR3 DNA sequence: TGTGCCAGCAGCTTTAGCGGGAGGGATCTCACAGATACGCAGTATTTT. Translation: CASSFSGRDLTDTQYF.